Sequencing of this T cell receptor (beta chain) was carried out in a study of T cells in Graves' hyperthyroidism and ophthalmopathy. This CDR3 region has 12 residues. V was pared by 8 bases and J by 6 bases, with 13 bases between. Germline lookup yields CDR1 SQVTM and CDR2 ANQGSEA. TCR beta CDR3 sequences were amplified from RNA transcripts. TCR CDR3 regions were first amplified by RT-PCR with HTBI primers. Via MiXCR, TCRdb re-called the multiplex PCR reads, giving one row per CDR3 protein. Of 550,000 to 700,000 distinct CDR3 sequences in the sample, around 42% were seen once. Source material: peripheral blood or thyroid tissue (not recorded which). The J gene is TRBJ2-2, the V gene TRBV29-1, with D tentatively TRBD1 (5 bases). The source is an adult woman with Graves' disease, either hyperthyroidism or ophthalmopathy (not recorded which). The chain's CDR3 is CSLSGPAGELFF. CDR3 in DNA: TGCAGCTTATCAGGGCCTGCCGGGGAGCTGTTTTTT.